This T cell receptor beta chain was retrieved from a study of cytomegalovirus exposure and HLA in healthy donors. Regarding the study as a whole: Most TCRs appeared rarely, but some public TCRs recurred in many donors. According to the study, 180 or so TCR beta chains were cytomegalovirus-associated. As was reported, the classifier diagnosed cytomegalovirus status with high specificity and sensitivity.

The donors were in the roughly 120-subject validation cohort; that cohort was separate from the roughly 730-subject first cohort. The data were produced by immunoSEQ multiplex PCR, yet TCRdb's version contains in-frame clones alone and is incomplete. The table records around 220,000 clones, almost 90% of them present only once. CDR1 is DFQATT, CDR2 SNEGSKA, per germline (reference sequence). The V and J ends lost 0 bases and 10 bases respectively, with 10 bases between them. The CDR3 runs 11 residues. This clone was seen a handful of times. What it recognizes is unknown. The same CDR3 arises from other DNA sequences in this sample as well.

The rearrangement uses TRBV20-1 and TRBJ2-7; possible D gene TRBD2, 5 bases. The sequencing sample was made of PBMCs. The receptor was derived from a woman under 30 in good health and CMV-seronegative. The CDR3 DNA follows: TGCAGTGCTAGAGATGGGAGAGGTCAGTACTTC. Translated: CSARDGRGQYF.